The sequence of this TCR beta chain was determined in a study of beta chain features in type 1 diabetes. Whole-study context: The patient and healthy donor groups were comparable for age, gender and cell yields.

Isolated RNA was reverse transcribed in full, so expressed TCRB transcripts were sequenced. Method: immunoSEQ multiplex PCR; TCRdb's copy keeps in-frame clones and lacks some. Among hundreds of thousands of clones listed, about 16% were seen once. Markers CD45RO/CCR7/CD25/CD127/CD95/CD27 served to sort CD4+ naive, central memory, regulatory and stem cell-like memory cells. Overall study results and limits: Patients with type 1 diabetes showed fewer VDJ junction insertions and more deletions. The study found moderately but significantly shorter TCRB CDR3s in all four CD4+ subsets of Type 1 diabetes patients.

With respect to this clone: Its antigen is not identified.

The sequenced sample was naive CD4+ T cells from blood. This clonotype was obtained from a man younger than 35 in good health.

The CDR3 sequence is CASSLLGGPYEQYF. Written as DNA, the CDR3 is TGCGCCAGCAGCCTCCTGGGGGGTCCCTACGAGCAGTACTTC. This chain joins TRBV4-3 and TRBJ2-7; D might be TRBD2 (6 bases). Trimming pared 4 bases from V and 2 bases from J, leaving 12 bases between. Germline V gene lookup returns CDR1 LGHNA and CDR2 YSLEER. The CDR3 consists of 14 residues.